This note documents a single TCR beta chain sequence. No antigen is known for it. Within the sample, other DNA sequences also encode this same CDR3. Here immunoSEQ multiplex PCR was the method, and the copy in TCRdb shows in-frame clones only, minus some. The sample has about 120,000 clones, approximately 90% seen once. This entry belongs to a study of T cell responses to AZD1222 COVID-19 vaccine. Findings and caveats of the study: Among AZD1222 vaccinees, only six were seropositive at baseline.

This TCR was sampled from an adult who received the AZD1222 COVID-19 vaccine. The sequences come from peripheral blood, collected 28 days after the second AZD1222 dose.

The CDR3 loop reads CASSLGQGAGGYTF. In nucleotides, the CDR3 is TGTGCCAGCAGTCTGGGACAGGGGGCGGGTGGCTACACCTTC. The chain couples TRBV28 to TRBJ1-2; the match to TRBD1 covers 12 bases. Germline V gene lookup returns CDR1 MDHEN and CDR2 SYDVKM. This CDR3 has 14 amino acids. The ends lost 5 bases at V and 7 bases at J; junction bases unmatched: 5.